The clone carrying this TCR beta chain was seen a few times. Antigen: not known. For TCRbeta, the library was prepared with unique molecular identifiers. TCRdb ran MiXCR on the PCR reads and lists one entry per CDR3 protein. The table records approximately 230,000 distinct CDR3 sequences, more than 20% of them present only once. The sample originates from a study of T-cell reconstitution after alpha-beta-depleted transplantation in children. J lost 4 bases, V lost 5 bases, and 15 bases had no gene match. This CDR3 region has 17 residues. CDR1 and CDR2 (germline): SEHNR, FQNEAQ (reference sequence). Whole-study results and caveats: Most T-cell counts and diversity one year after the transplant came from T cells that were newly produced. The origin of high day-60 TCRbeta diversity in some patients lay in surviving recipient T cells and thymic progenitors. Expanded graft clones, several hundred of them, were reportedly the source of alpha-beta T cells about two months after transplant.

Here the sequenced sample was PBMCs, mostly from graft donor cells, taken 360 days after TCRalphabeta/CD19-depleted stem cell transplant. This TCR was sampled from a female patient between 2 and 15 years old who had a stem cell transplant for congenital amegakaryocytic thrombocytopenia, so the T cells may come from the graft donor. The V gene is TRBV7-9, the J gene TRBJ2-3; 7 positions agree with TRBD1. CDR3 protein: CASSTSDRAKYPDTQYF. CDR3 DNA: TGTGCCAGCAGCACGAGCGACAGGGCTAAATATCCAGATACGCAGTATTTT.